The clone carrying this T cell receptor beta chain came up many times. TCRbeta libraries were built with three rounds of nested PCR, modified from ARM-PCR. TCRdb processed the multiplex PCR reads anew with MiXCR; each CDR3 protein has one entry. The sample carries 70,000 to 95,000 distinct CDR3 sequences, about 80% recorded once. Germline values: CDR1 MNHNY, CDR2 SVGAGI (reference sequence). This CDR3 is built from 16 residues. J was trimmed by 2 bases and V by 2 bases; bases with no gene match: 4. No cell sorting was done before RNA was extracted from the tissue. This non-tumor lung sample came from over 3 cm beyond the tumor edge. Newly diagnosed lung cancer patients had thoracic surgery in China, August–late 2014, without prior chemotherapy. The data stem from a study of tumor and adjacent non-tumor tissue in lung cancer. The wider study: Aged about 30 to 76 years, patients included 10 men and five or six women with stage I to III disease. On average, productive TCRbeta reads reached about 4.17 million per sample.

Sequencing was performed on distant non-tumor lung tissue. The chain uses TRBV6-6 and TRBJ2-1; 9 bases match TRBD2. The TCR sequence derives from a man aged 70 or older with non-small cell lung cancer. In nucleotides, the CDR3 is TGTGCCAGCAGTTACGTCGGCGGGGGGGCCTACAATGAGCAGTTCTTC. Its protein product is CASSYVGGGAYNEQFF.